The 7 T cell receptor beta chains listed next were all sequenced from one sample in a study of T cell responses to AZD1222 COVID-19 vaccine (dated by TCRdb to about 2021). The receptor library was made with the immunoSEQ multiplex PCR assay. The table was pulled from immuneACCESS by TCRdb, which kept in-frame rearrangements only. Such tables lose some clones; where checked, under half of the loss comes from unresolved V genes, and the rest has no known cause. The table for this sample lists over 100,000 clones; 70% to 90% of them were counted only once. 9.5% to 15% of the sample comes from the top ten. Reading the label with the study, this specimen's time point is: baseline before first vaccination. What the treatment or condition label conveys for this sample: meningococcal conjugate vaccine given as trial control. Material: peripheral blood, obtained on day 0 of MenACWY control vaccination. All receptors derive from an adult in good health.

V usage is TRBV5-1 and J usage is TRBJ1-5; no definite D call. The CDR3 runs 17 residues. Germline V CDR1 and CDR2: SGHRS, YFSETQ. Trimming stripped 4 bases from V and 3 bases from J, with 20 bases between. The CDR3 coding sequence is TGCGCCAGCAGCCGGCCCAATAATAAATTAATCAATCAGCCCCAGCATTTT. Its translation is CASSRPNNKLINQPQHF.

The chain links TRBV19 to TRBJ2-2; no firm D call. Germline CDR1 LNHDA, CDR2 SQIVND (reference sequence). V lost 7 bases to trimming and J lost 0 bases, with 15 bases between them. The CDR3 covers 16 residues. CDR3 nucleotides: TGTGCCAGTACCTCCGGTGGATACTCGAACACCGGGGAGCTGTTTTTT. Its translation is CASTSGGYSNTGELFF.

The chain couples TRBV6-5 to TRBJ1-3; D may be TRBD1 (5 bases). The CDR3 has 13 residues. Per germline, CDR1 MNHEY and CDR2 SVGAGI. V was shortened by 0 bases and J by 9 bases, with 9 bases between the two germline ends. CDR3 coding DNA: TGTGCCAGCAGTTACTCGCAGGGCAGCACCATATATTTT. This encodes CASSYSQGSTIYF.

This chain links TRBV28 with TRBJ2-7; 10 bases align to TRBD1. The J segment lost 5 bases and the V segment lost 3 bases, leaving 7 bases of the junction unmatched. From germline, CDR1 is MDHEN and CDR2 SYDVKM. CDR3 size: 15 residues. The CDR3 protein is CASSFGTGEVDEQYF. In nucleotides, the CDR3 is TGTGCCAGCAGTTTTGGGACAGGGGAAGTCGACGAGCAGTACTTC.

The CDR3 bases are TGTGCCAGCAGTCGACAGGGGACTAACTATGGCTACACCTTC. Its protein is CASSRQGTNYGYTF. The chain uses TRBV11-2 and TRBJ1-2; 8 bases align to TRBD1. The CDR3 loop spans 14 amino acids. The germline V gene encodes CDR1 SGHAT and CDR2 FQNNGV. V lost 6 bases to trimming and J lost 0 bases; unmatched junction nucleotides: 3. The variable domain in full, completed from reference TRBV11-2 and TRBJ1-2, reads EAGVAQSPRYKIIEKRQSVAFWCNPISGHATLYWYQQILGQGPKLLIQFQNNGVVDDSQLPKDRFSAERLKGVDSTLKIQPAKLEDSAVYLCASSRQGTNYGYTFGSGTRLTVV.

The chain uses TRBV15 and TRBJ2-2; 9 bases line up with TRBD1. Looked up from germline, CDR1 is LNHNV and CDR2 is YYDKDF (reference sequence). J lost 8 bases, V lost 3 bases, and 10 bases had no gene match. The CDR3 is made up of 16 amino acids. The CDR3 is CATSRTGGLVGGELFF. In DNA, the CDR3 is TGTGCCACCAGCAGGACAGGGGGTCTCGTTGGAGGGGAGCTGTTTTTT.

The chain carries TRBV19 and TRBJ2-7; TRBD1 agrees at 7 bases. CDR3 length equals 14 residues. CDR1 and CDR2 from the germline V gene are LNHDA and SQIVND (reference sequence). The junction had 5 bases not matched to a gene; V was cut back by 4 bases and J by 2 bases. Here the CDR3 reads CASSRGTDAYEQYF. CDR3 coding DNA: TGTGCCAGTAGTAGAGGGACAGACGCCTACGAGCAGTACTTC.